This TCR beta chain was captured in a study of Graves' ophthalmopathy and Graves' hyperthyroidism. Ophthalmopathy in the donors was of moderate-to-severe activity, with CAS ≥3, NOSPECS ≥4 and duration under 3 months. This clonotype was found a few times. The TCR beta CDR3 regions underwent amplification from RNA transcripts. HTBI primers primed a first-round RT-PCR, and a second-round multiplex PCR followed. TCRdb recomputed calls from the multiplex PCR reads with MiXCR, one row per CDR3 protein. The sample includes 200,000 to 300,000 distinct CDR3 sequences, around 45% of them seen just once. The CDR3 sequence is 15 residues long. The V end lost 3 bases, the J end lost 5 bases, and 16 bases lay between the germline ends. CDR1 is ENHRY and CDR2 is SYGVKD in the germline V gene.

The rearrangement joins TRBV10-3 to TRBJ2-5; the D gene is possibly TRBD1 (6 bases). The sequenced sample consisted of peripheral blood. The receptor's source is an adult man with Graves' ophthalmopathy. This chain's CDR3 is CAISDHLQGRETQYF. The DNA for the CDR3 is TGTGCCATCAGTGACCACCTACAGGGAAGGGAGACCCAGTACTTC.